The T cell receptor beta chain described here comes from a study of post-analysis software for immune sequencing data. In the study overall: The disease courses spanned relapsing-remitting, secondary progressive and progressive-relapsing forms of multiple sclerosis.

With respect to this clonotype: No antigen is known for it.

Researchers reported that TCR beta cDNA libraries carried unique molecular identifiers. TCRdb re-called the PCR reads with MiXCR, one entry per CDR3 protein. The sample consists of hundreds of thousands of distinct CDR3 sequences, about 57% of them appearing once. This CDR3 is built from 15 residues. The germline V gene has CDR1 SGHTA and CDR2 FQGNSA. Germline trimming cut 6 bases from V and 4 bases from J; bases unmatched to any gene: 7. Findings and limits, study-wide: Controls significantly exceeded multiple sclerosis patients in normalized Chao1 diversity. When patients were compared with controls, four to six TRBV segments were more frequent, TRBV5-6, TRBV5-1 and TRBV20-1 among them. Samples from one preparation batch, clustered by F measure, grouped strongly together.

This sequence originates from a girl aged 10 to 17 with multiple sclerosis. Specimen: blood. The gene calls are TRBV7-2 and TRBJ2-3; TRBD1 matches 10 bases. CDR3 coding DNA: TGTGCCAGCAGGACAGGGGGCGCGGTGGCAGATACGCAGTATTTT. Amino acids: CASRTGGAVADTQYF.